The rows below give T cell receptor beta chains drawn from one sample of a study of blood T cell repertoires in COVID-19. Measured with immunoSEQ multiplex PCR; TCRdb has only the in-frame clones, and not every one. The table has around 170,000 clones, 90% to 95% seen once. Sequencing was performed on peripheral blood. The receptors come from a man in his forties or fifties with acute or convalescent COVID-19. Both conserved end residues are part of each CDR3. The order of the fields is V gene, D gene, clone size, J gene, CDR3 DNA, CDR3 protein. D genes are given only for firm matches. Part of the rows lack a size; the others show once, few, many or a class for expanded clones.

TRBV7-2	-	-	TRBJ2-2	TGTGCCAGCAGCCTACTCTCGGTAGCGAACACCGGGGAGCTGTTTTTT	CASSLLSVANTGELFF
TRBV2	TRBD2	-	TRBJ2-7	TGTGCCAGCAGGGACTTAGCGGGAGTACGGGAGCAGTACTTC	CASRDLAGVREQYF
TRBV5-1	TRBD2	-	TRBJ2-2	TGCGCCAGCAGCCCGCGACTAGCGGGAGACGGGGAGCTGTTTTTT	CASSPRLAGDGELFF
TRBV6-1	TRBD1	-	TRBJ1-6	TGTGCCAGCAGTGAAGCGACAGTACAGGGGAGTACACCCCTCCACTTT	CASSEATVQGSTPLHF
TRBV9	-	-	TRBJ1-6	TGTGCCAGCAGCGTAGATCCGGGGAATTCACCCCTCCACTTT	CASSVDPGNSPLHF
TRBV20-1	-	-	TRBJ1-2	TGCAGTGCTAGTGGGGGGCGAGTGGGCTACACCTTC	CSASGGRVGYTF
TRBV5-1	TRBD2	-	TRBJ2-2	TGCGCCAGTAGGACTAGCGACCACACCGGGGAGCTGTTTTTT	CASRTSDHTGELFF
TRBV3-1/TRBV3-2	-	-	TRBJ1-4	TGTGCCAGCAGCCAAGATCAGGGCTCGTGGGAAAAACTGTTTTTT	CASSQDQGSWEKLFF
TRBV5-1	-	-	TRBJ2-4	TGCGCCAGCAGCTTCCAGGGGGCCAAAAACATTCAGTACTTC	CASSFQGAKNIQYF
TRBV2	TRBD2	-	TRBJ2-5	TGTGCCAGCAGACCCCGGGGGGACGGACAAGAGACCCAGTACTTC	CASRPRGDGQETQYF
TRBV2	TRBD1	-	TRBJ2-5	TGTGCCAGCAGTGGACAGGGAGTTCAAGAGACCCAGTACTTC	CASSGQGVQETQYF
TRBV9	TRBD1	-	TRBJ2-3	TGTGCCAGCAGCTTACAGGGGTTTCTCGGAGATACGCAGTATTTT	CASSLQGFLGDTQYF
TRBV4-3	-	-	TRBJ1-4	TGCGCCAGCAGCCAATCTCGAGGGCTAACTAATGAAAAACTGTTTTTT	CASSQSRGLTNEKLFF
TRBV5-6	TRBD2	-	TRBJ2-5	TGTGCCAGCAGCTTCGGAGGACTAGCGGGATCTCGAGAGACCCAGTACTTC	CASSFGGLAGSRETQYF
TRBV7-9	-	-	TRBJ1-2	TGTGCCAGCAGCTTAGGGGGGGTTAATGGCTACACCTTC	CASSLGGVNGYTF
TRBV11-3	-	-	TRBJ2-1	TGTGCCAGCAGCTTAGATCGGGGGGCGGCCTACAATGAGCAGTTCTTC	CASSLDRGAAYNEQFF
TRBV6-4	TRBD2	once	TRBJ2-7	TGTGCCAGCAGTGCAATAGCGGGGTACGAGCAGTACTTC	CASSAIAGYEQYF
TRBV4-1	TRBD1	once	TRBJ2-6	TGCGCCAGCAGCCCTGGTCAGGGGGCAGTTGGGGCCAACGTCCTGACTTTC	CASSPGQGAVGANVLTF
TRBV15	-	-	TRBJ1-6	TGTGCCACCAGCAGAGGGGGAGGTTTGGGGACACCCCTCCACTTT	CATSRGGGLGTPLHF
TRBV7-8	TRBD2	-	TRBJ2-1	TGTGCCAGCAGCTTAGAGACCGGGGGGGCATTCGAGCAGTTCTTC	CASSLETGGAFEQFF
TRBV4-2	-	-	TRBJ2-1	TGTGCCAGCAGCCAAGAAGGCGGGGCTTACAATGAGCAGTTCTTC	CASSQEGGAYNEQFF
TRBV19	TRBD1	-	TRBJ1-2	TGTGCCAGTAGTACCTGGGACAGGTCCCTTTCGGCTGGCTACACCTTC	CASSTWDRSLSAGYTF
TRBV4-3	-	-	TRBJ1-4	TGCGCCAGCAGCCTCACCGGGCCAGGGGATGAAAAACTGTTTTTT	CASSLTGPGDEKLFF
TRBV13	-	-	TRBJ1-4	TGTGCCAGCACCCGCCCGACAGAAAATGAAAAACTGTTTTTT	CASTRPTENEKLFF
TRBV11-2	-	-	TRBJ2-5	TGTGCCAGCAGCTTAGATCCGGGGTGGGAGACCCAGTACTTC	CASSLDPGWETQYF
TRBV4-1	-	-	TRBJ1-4	TGCGCCACAAGCCCACAGAATAATGAAAAACTGTTTTTT	CATSPQNNEKLFF
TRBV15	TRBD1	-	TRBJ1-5	TGTGCCACCAGCAGAGATCGACAGGGGCGCAATCAGCCCCAGCATTTT	CATSRDRQGRNQPQHF
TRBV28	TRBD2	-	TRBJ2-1	TGTGCCAGCAGCGTGAGGACTAGCGATAACAATGAGCAGTTCTTC	CASSVRTSDNNEQFF
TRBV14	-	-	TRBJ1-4	TGTGCCAGCAGCCTAAGGGACTCGTCAGAAAAACTGTTTTTT	CASSLRDSSEKLFF
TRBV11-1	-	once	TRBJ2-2	TGTGCCAGCAGCTCACAGGAGACCGGGGAGCTGTTTTTT	CASSSQETGELFF
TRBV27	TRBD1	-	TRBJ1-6	TGTGCCAGCAGTATTGTGGGGACAGGGTTTAATTCACCCCTCCACTTT	CASSIVGTGFNSPLHF
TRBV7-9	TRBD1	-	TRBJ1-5	TGTGCCAGCAGCTTAGGAACGAGGACAGGACAGGGGTTTCGTCAGCCCCAGCATTTT	CASSLGTRTGQGFRQPQHF
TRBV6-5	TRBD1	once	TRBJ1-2	TGTGCCAGCAGTTACTCTTGGACAGGGGCGTTGGGGGGCTACACCTTC	CASSYSWTGALGGYTF
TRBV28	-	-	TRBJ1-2	TGTGCCAGCAGTTCCGTGGCGGGGGGCTACACCTTC	CASSSVAGGYTF
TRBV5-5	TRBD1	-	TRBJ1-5	TGTGCCAGCAGCTTAAGGGACAGGTCCGATAGCAATCAGCCCCAGCATTTT	CASSLRDRSDSNQPQHF
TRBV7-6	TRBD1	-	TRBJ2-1	TGTGCCAGCAGCACATGGACAGGGGTCGGGAGGGAGCAGTTCTTC	CASSTWTGVGREQFF
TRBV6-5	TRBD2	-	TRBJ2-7	TGTGCCAGCAGTTACTTCGGGGGGGTCTACGAGCAGTACTTC	CASSYFGGVYEQYF
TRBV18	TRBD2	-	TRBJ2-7	TGTGCCAGCTCACCGTCCTCCGGGGGGAACGCGTACGAGCAGTACTTC	CASSPSSGGNAYEQYF
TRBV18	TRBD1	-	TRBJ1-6	TGTGCCAGCTCTCAGGACAGGGGGAATTCACCCCTCCACTTT	CASSQDRGNSPLHF
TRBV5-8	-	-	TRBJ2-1	TGTGCCAGCAGCTTGGCTCTCTCGGGAGTCAGGCAGTTCTTC	CASSLALSGVRQFF
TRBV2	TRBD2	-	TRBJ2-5	TGTGCCAGCACCGCGGGGGGTGGGACTCCAAAGGAGATCCAGTACTTC	CASTAGGGTPKEIQYF
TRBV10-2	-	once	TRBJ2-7	TGCGCCAGCAGTGGCCCCCGGGACAAGAGCTCCTACGAGCAGTACTTC	CASSGPRDKSSYEQYF
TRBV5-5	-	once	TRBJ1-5	TGTGCCAGCAGCGCTCGGACAACGAGCAATCAGCCCCAGCATTTT	CASSARTTSNQPQHF
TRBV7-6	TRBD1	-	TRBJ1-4	TGTGCCAGCAGTTTAAACAGGGGAACTAATGAAAAACTGTTTTTT	CASSLNRGTNEKLFF
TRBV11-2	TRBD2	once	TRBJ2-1	TGTGCCAGCAGTGCGGGGGGGGTCCCGAATGAGCAGTTCTTC	CASSAGGVPNEQFF
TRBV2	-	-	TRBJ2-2	TGTGCCAGCAGTGAAGCGAGGACTGAGAACACCGGGGAGCTGTTTTTT	CASSEARTENTGELFF
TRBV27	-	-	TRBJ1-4	TGTGCCAGCAGTTACAGGCCAAGTACAGACACGACCAATGAAAAACTGTTTTTT	CASSYRPSTDTTNEKLFF
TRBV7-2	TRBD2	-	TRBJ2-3	TGTGCCAGCAGCGCGGGAGAGGCAGATACGCAGTATTTT	CASSAGEADTQYF
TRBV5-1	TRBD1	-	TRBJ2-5	TGCGCCAGCAGCCGGACAGGGCAGGAGACCCAGTACTTC	CASSRTGQETQYF
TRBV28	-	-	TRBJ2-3	TGTGCCAGCAGTTTAGGGGCGGAGAATCCTAGCACAGATACGCAGTATTTT	CASSLGAENPSTDTQYF
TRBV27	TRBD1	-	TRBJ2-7	TGTGCCAGCAGTCGGAGCTCTGACAGGGGTCAATTCCCCTACGAGCAGTACTTC	CASSRSSDRGQFPYEQYF
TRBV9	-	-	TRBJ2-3	TGTGCCAGCAGCGCGATGGGGGGCTGGGGGACTAACCCTAGCACAGATACGCAGTATTTT	CASSAMGGWGTNPSTDTQYF
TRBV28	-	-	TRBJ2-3	TGTGCCAGCAGTCCCCTCGGCGGGCCGGTCCGGGATACGCAGTATTTT	CASSPLGGPVRDTQYF
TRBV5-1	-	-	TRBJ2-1	TGCGCCAGCAGCTTCGCAGGGGCCTACAATGAGCAGTTCTTC	CASSFAGAYNEQFF
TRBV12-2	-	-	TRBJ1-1	TGTGCAAGTCGCCCTCCACTAGTAGACAGGTTGAACACTGAAGCTTTCTTT	CASRPPLVDRLNTEAFF
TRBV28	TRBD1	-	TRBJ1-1	TGTGCCAGCAGTTTAGGCCACAGGGGTGGCACTGAAGCTTTCTTT	CASSLGHRGGTEAFF
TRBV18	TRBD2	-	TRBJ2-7	TGTGCCAGCTCACCCCGGCTAGCGGGAGTCGGCGAGCAGTACTTC	CASSPRLAGVGEQYF
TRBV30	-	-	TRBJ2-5	TGTGCCTCCAGAAAGGGGGTCTTGGAGACCCAGTACTTC	CASRKGVLETQYF
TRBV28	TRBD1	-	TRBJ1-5	TGTGCCAGCAGTGAGACAGGGAATCAACCCCAGCATTTT	CASSETGNQPQHF